The 3 T cell receptor beta chains below come from one sample, sequenced in a study of cytomegalovirus exposure and HLA in healthy donors (dated by TCRdb to between 2016 and 2019). The library was produced with the immunoSEQ multiplex PCR assay. For the multiplex PCR, a mixture combining 60 forward primers for TCR Vbeta segments and 13 reverse primers for TCR Jbeta segments was used. Held by TCRdb, this immuneACCESS table contains in-frame sequences only and omits some clones. Under half of the omission traces to an unresolved V gene where checked; the cause of the rest is unknown. For this sample the table gives 150,000 to 200,000 clones, of which around 80% were detected only once. The top ten hold approximately 0.51% of the sample. Sequenced material: PBMCs. The receptors shown here come from a woman between 45 and 65 years old in good health and CMV-seronegative.

J is TRBJ1-2 and V is TRBV30, with D tentatively TRBD1 (6 bases). This CDR3 spans 11 amino acids. V was shortened by 8 bases and J by 7 bases, with 14 bases between the two germline ends. The germline gives CDR1 GTSNPN, CDR2 SVGIG (reference sequence). The CDR3 loop reads CAGWTAGGYTF. CDR3 DNA: TGTGCCGGCTGGACAGCCGGTGGCTACACCTTC.

The rearrangement joins TRBV6-4 to TRBJ2-1, with TRBD2 matching 9 bases. V shed 4 bases and J 9 bases; nucleotides not matched to a gene: 7. This CDR3 comprises 14 residues. Germline V lookup: CDR1 MRHNA, CDR2 SNTAGT. The CDR3 DNA reads TGTGCCAGCAGTGCCCAGCGGGGGGTTGGTGAGCAGTTCTTC. Translation gives CASSAQRGVGEQFF.

CDR3 protein: CASSLGLATTDTQYF. As DNA, the CDR3 is TGTGCCAGCAGCTTGGGACTAGCGACCACAGATACGCAGTATTTT. The chain is built from TRBV5-4 and TRBJ2-3; 8 nucleotides line up with TRBD2. CDR1 is SGHNT and CDR2 is YYREEE in the germline V gene (reference sequence). This CDR3 comprises 15 residues. V lost 0 bases, J lost 2 bases, and 2 bases stayed unmatched.